This TCR beta chain was captured by sequencing in a study of memory CD4+ T cells and cytomegalovirus serostatus (dated by TCRdb to between 2018 and 2020). Looking at the study overall: The cohort comprised around 35 healthy Belgian adults, 9 CMV seropositive and about 25 CMV seronegative. The study sequenced CD4+ memory TCRbeta repertoires of a Belgian cohort with known cytomegalovirus serostatus to replicate a published TCR-based CMV serostatus classifier. Overall study outcomes, separate from this receptor: A median bootstrapped AUC of approximately 0.95 with a 95% CI of 0.76-1.00 was achieved on the Belgian cohort by the original-framework classifier. The results were read as suggesting that the CMV-associated TCR signature is, for the most part, present in the CD4+ memory repertoire. For CMV serostatus prediction, a median bootstrapped AUC of 0.95 was reached with the original framework, and a median bootstrapped AUC of around 0.89 was reached with a US-trained random forest. Among the 150 to 200 previously reported CMV-associated TCRbeta sequences, 67 showed up in the CD4+ memory repertoires, with each one found in between one and five individuals. Only CD4+CD45RO+ memory cells were sequenced, unlike the original study, which covered naive and memory CD4+ and CD8+ populations.

Single viable CD3+CD4+CD8-CD45RO+ cells were sorted as memory CD4+ T cells on a FACSAria II. CMV serostatus was assessed using a Roche Elecsys assay, by which serum IgG against CMV pp150, pp28, p38 and p52 was detected. Following thawing, total CD4+ T cells were enriched through positive selection using CD4 magnetic microbeads. The samples came from a different study that was designed specifically to examine the CD4+ T cell memory repertoire. Following standard operating procedures, peripheral blood mononuclear cells were isolated and cryopreserved, while serum was kept at -80 degrees C. The staining used CD3-PerCP (BW264/56), CD4-APC (RPA-T4), CD45RO-PE (UCHT1) and CD8-Pacific Orange (3B5) antibodies, and Sytox blue was used to exclude non-viable cells. Comments on this clone: What this receptor recognizes is not known. Base qualities are not at hand, and no much larger clone is one base apart.

CDR1 and CDR2, looked up from the germline V gene, are KGHSH and LQKENI. V drops 5 bases and J drops 3 bases, leaving 10 bases in between. Measured from the cysteine to the phenylalanine, the CDR3 is 13 residues long. Only CDR3 DNA remains: 39 bases, in frame from the first base. Genomic DNA was extracted from sorted cells with the Quick-DNA Microprep Kit. Amplification of TCRbeta DNA was done with the immunoSEQ hsTCRbeta kit, following the protocol from the manufacturer. TCRbeta libraries were sequenced on an Illumina MiSeq instrument. Per the original workflow: After out-of-frame sequences were removed, under 2.5 million distinct TCRbeta sequences remained, averaging around 61,000 per individual. Each individual was scored according to the count of 150 to 200 previously reported CMV-associated TCRbeta sequences and the total productive distinct TCRbeta count. A beta-binomial model was reimplemented in Python, and scikit-learn random forests with default parameters were trained on US cohort data. Classifier performance on the Belgian cohort was summarized as median AUC with percentile confidence intervals calculated over 10,000 bootstrap iterations. Not all clones reach the TCRdb copy of this immuneACCESS table, which keeps in-frame sequences only. Checked studies attribute under half of the gap to unresolved V genes and leave the rest unexplained. Clonal size and the V and J genes are those of that table, whereas D and trimming came from the DNA. This sample holds 70,000 to 90,000 clones; about 73% were observed only once. Just over 2.5% of the sample rests with the top ten.

The sequencing sample was made of memory CD4+ T cells from blood. The rearranged segments are TRBV18 and TRBJ1-1, with no confidently assigned D gene. This sequence originates from an adult in good health and CMV-seropositive. The CDR3 corresponds to CASSALEDTEAFF. The nucleotides are TGTGCCAGCTCAGCCCTAGAGGACACTGAAGCTTTCTTT.